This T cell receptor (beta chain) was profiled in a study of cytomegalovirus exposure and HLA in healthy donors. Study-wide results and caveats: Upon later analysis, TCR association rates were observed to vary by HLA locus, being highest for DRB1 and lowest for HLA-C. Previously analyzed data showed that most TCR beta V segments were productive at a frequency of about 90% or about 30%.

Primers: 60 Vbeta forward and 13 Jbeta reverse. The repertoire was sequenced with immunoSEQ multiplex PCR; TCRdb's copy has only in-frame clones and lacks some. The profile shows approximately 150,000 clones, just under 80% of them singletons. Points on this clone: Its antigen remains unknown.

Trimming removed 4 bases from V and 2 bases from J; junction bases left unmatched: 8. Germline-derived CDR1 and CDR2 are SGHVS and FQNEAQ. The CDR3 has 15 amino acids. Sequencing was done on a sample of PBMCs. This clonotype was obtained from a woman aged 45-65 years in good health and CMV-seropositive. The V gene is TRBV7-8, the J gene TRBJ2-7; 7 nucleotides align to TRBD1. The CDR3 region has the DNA TGTGCCAGCAGCTCCCAGACAGGGTTCACCTACGAGCAGTACTTC. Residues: CASSSQTGFTYEQYF.